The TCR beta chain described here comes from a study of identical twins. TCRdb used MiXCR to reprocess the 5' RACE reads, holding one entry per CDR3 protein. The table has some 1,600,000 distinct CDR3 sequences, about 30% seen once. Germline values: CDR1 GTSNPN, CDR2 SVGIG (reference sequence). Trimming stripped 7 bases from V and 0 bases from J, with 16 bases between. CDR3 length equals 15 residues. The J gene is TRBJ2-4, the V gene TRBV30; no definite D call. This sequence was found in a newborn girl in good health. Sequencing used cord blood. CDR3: CASLVKSGAKNIQYF. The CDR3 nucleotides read TGTGCCTCCCTGGTTAAGTCTGGAGCCAAAAACATTCAGTACTTC.